The clone carrying this TCR beta chain was counted between two and nine times. Its antigen remains unknown. The data originate from a study of T cells in Graves' hyperthyroidism and ophthalmopathy. On the study more broadly: Peripheral blood collection took place at initial diagnosis, before any treatment. Study results and limitations: Among clonotypes expanded in thyroid above 0.001, most were also found in blood.

Amplification yielded TCR beta CDR3 regions, with RNA transcripts as the source. Researchers ran a first-round RT-PCR on the TCR CDR3 using the HTBI primer set. Via MiXCR, TCRdb re-called the multiplex PCR reads, giving one row per CDR3 protein. The sample shows roughly 360,000 distinct CDR3 sequences, 13% of them seen only once. The germline V gene encodes CDR1 SGHRS and CDR2 YFSETQ. The CDR3 totals 14 residues. With V trimmed by 4 bases and J by 5 bases, 4 bases remained unmatched. The clonotype originates from a man aged 30 to 39 with Graves' hyperthyroidism that later progressed to Graves' ophthalmopathy. The rearrangement links TRBV5-1 to TRBJ2-1; TRBD1 aligns across 9 bases. The sample taken for sequencing was blood. The CDR3 sequence is CASSGGQGDNEQFF. The CDR3 DNA is TGCGCCAGCAGCGGGGGACAGGGAGACAATGAGCAGTTCTTC.